This T cell receptor (beta chain) comes out of a study of CD8 T cells in Susac syndrome. Random hexamers primed reverse transcription of roughly 0.5 to 1 ug RNA. TCRdb reprocessed the immunoSEQ multiplex PCR reads via MiXCR and lists one record per CDR3 protein. The table records around 230,000 distinct CDR3 sequences, 95% of them present only once. This CDR3 is 16 amino acids long. Germline V gene sequence: CDR1 KGHSH, CDR2 LQKENI. V gave up 3 bases and J gave up 2 bases; unmatched junction bases: 3. This TCR derives from a human donor with multiple sclerosis. Sequencing input: CD4+ T cells from PBMCs. The V call is TRBV18, the J call TRBJ2-3; TRBD2 matches at 12 bases. The CDR3 DNA sequence: TGTGCCAGCTCACCCCTAGCGGGGGGGCCCACAGATACGCAGTATTTT. As protein: CASSPLAGGPTDTQYF.